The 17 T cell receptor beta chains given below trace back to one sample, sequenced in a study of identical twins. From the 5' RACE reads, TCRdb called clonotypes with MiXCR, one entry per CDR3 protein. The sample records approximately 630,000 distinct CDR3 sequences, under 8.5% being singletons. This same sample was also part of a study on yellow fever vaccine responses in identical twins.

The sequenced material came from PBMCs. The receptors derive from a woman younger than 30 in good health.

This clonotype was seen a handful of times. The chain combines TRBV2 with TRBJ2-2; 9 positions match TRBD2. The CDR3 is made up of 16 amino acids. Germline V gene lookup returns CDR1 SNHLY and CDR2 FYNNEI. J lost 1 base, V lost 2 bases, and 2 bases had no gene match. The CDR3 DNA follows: TGTGCCAGCAGTGAACTAGCGGGGATGAACACCGGGGAGCTGTTTTTT. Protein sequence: CASSELAGMNTGELFF.

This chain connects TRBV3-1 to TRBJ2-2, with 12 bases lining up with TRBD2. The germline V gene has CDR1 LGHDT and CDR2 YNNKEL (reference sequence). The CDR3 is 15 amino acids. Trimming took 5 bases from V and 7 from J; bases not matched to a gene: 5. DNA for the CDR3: TGTGCCAGCAGCTTGACTAGCGGGGGAAACGGGGAGCTGTTTTTT. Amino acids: CASSLTSGGNGELFF.

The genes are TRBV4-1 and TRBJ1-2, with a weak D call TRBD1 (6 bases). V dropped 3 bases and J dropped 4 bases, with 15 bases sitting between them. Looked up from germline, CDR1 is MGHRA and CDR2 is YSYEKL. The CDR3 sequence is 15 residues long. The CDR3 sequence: CASSQTGSRGYGYTF. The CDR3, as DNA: TGCGCCAGCAGCCAGACAGGATCCCGGGGCTATGGCTACACCTTC.

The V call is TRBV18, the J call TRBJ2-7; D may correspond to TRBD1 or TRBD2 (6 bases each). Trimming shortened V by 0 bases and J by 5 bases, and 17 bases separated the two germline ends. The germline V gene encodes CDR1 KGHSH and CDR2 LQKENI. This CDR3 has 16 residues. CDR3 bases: TGTGCCAGCTCACCACCTATTATGCAGGGGAGGCACGAGCAGTACTTC. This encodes CASSPPIMQGRHEQYF.

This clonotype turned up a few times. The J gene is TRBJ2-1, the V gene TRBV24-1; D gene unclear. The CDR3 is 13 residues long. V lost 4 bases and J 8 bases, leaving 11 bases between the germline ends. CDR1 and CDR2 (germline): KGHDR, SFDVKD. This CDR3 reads CATSDSGWDEQFF. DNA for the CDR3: TGTGCCACCAGTGACTCCGGGTGGGATGAGCAGTTCTTC.

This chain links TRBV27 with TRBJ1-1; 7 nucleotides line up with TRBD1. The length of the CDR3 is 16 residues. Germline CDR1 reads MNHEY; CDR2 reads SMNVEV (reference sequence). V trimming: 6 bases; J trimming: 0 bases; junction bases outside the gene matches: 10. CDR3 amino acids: CASRTTGVAVNTEAFF. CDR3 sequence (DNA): TGTGCCAGCAGAACCACAGGGGTGGCGGTGAACACTGAAGCTTTCTTT.

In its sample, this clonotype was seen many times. The CDR3 DNA reads as TGCGCCAGCAGTGAGTCTCATAGCGGGGGCACAGATACGCAGTATTTT. Translation gives CASSESHSGGTDTQYF. The genes are TRBV10-1 and TRBJ2-3; TRBD2 matches 8 bases. Germline V CDR1 and CDR2: WNHNN, SYGVQD (reference sequence). There are 16 residues in the CDR3. V was pared by 0 bases and J by 1 base, with 3 bases of the junction left unmatched.

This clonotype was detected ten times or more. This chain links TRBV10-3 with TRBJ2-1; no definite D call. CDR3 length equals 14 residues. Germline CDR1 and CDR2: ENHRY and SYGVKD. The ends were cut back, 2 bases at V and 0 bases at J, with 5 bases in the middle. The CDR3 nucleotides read TGTGCCATCAGTGAGGAGAGCTCCTACAATGAGCAGTTCTTC. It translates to CAISEESSYNEQFF.

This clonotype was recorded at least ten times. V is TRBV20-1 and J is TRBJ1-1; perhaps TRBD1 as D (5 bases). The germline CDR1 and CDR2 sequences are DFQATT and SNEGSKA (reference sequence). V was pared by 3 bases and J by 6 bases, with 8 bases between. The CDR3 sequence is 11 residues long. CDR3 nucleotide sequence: TGCAGTGCTAGGACAGAAGCTGAAGCTTTCTTT. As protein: CSARTEAEAFF.

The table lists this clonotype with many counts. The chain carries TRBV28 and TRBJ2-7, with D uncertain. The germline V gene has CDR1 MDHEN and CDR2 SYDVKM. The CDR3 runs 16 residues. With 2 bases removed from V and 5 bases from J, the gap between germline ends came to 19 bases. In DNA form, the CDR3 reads TGTGCCAGCAGTTTAGTAGTGGGTCAACAGAAGGACGAGCAGTACTTC. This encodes CASSLVVGQQKDEQYF.

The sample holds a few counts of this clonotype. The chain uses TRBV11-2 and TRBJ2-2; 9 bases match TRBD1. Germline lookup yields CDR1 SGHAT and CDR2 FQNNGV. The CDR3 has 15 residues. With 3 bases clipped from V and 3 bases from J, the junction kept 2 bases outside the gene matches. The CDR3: CASSFRDRDTGELFF. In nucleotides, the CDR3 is TGTGCCAGCAGCTTCCGGGACAGGGACACCGGGGAGCTGTTTTTT.

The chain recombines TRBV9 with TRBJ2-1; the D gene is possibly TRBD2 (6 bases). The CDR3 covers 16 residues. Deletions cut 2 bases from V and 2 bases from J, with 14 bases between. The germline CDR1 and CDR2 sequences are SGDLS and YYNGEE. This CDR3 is CASSVTGSGTYNEQFF. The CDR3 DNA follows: TGTGCCAGCAGCGTGACCGGGAGTGGGACCTACAATGAGCAGTTCTTC.

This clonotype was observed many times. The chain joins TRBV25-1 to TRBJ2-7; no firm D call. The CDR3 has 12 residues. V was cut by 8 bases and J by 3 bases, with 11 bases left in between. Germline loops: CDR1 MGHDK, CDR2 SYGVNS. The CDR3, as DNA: TGTGCCAGCTCGGGTATACGCTACGAGCAGTACTTC. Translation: CASSGIRYEQYF.

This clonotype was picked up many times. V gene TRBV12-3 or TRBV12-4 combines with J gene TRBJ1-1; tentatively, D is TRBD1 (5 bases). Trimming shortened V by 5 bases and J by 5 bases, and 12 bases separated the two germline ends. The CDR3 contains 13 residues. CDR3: CASSPREITEAFF. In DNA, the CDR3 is TGTGCCAGCAGTCCCAGGGAAATTACTGAAGCTTTCTTT.

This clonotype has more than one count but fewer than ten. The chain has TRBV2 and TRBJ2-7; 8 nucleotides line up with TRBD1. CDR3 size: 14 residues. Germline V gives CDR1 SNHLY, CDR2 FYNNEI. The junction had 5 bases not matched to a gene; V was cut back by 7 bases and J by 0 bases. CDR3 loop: CASIQDRGSYEQYF. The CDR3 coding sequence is TGTGCCAGCATCCAAGACAGGGGCTCCTACGAGCAGTACTTC.

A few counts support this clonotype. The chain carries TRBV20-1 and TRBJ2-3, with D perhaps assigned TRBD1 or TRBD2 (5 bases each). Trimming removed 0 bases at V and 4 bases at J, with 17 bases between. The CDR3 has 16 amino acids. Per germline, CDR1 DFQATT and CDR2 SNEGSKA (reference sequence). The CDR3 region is CSARDSQRDGPDTQYF. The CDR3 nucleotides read TGCAGTGCTAGAGATTCCCAGAGGGACGGACCAGATACGCAGTATTTT.

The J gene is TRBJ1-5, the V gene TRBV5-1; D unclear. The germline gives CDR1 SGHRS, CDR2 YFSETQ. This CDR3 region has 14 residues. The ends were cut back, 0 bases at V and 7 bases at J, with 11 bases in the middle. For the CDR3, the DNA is TGCGCCAGCAGCTTGGAGGGAGAAGGGCAGCCCCAGCATTTT. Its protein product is CASSLEGEGQPQHF.